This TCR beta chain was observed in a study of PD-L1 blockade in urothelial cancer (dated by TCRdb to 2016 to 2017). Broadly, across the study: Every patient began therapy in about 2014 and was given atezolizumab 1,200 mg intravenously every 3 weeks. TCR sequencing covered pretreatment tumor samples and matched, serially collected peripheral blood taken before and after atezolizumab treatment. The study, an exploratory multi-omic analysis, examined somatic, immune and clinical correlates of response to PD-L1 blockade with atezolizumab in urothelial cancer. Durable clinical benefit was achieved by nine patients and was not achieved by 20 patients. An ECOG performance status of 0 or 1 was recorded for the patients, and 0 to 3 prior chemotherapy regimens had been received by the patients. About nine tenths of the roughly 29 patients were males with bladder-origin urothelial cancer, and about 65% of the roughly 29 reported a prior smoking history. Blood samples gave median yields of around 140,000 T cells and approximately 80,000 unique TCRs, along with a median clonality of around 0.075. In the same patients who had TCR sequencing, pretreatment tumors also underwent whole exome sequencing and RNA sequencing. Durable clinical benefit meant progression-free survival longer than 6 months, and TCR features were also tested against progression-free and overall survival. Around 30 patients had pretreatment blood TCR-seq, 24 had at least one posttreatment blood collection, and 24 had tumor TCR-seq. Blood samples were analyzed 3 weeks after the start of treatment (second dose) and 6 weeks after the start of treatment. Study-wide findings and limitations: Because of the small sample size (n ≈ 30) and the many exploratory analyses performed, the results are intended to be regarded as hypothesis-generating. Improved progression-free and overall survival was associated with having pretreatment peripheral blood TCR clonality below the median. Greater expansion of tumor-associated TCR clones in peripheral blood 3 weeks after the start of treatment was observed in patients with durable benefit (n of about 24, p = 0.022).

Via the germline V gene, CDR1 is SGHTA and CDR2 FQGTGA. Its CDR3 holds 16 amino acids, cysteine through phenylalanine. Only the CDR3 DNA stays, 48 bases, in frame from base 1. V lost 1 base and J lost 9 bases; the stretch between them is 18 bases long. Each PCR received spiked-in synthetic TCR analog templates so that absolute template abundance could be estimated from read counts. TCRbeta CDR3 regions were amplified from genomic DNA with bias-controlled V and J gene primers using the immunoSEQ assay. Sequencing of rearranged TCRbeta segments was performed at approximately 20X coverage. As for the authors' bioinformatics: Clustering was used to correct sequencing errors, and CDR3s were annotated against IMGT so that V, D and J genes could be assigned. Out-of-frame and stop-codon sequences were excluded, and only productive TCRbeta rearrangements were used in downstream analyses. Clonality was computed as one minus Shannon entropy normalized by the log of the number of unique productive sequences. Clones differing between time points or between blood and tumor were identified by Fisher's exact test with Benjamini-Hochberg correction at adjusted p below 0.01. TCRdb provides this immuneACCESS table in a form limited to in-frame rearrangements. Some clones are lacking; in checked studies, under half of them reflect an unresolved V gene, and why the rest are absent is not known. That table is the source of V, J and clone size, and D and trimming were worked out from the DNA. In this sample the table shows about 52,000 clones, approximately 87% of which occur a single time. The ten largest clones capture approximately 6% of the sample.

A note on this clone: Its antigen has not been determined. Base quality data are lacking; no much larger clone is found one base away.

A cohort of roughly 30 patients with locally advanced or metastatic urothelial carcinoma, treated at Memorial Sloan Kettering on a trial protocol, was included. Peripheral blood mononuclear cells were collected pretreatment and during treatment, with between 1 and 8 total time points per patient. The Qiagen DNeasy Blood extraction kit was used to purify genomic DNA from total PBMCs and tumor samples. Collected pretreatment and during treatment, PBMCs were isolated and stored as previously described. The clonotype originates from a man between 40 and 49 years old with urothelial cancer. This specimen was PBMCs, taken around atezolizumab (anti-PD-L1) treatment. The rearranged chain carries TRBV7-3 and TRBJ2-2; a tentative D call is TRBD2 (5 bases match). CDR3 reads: CASSLNARVGPRELFF. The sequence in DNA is TGTGCCAGCAGCTTAAATGCGAGGGTGGGTCCCCGGGAGCTGTTTTTT.